The rows below give T cell receptor beta chains drawn from one sample of a study of cytomegalovirus exposure and HLA in healthy donors. Generated by immunoSEQ multiplex PCR, the TCRdb table keeps only in-frame clones and is missing some. The sample lists 180,000 or so clones, about 82% seen once, with about 1.9% in the top ten. The sequencing input was PBMCs. The receptors derive from a woman aged 30 to 39 in good health and CMV-seronegative. Both conserved end residues are part of each CDR3. A D gene is named only where the DNA matches it firmly. The size entry is marked missing in some rows and otherwise reads once, few, many or a size class.

len | j_gene | v_gene | d_gene | abundance | CDR3aa | CDR3nt
13 | TRBJ1-5 | TRBV7-3 | . | . | CASSLVSDQPQHF | TGTGCCAGCAGCTTAGTGTCTGATCAGCCCCAGCATTTT
14 | TRBJ1-6 | TRBV5-1 | . | . | CASRREGVDSPLHF | TGCGCCAGCAGGCGGGAGGGAGTTGATTCACCCCTCCACTTT
15 | TRBJ2-1 | TRBV5-1 | TRBD2 | . | CASSPGLAGWNEQFF | TGCGCCAGCAGCCCCGGACTAGCGGGGTGGAATGAGCAGTTCTTC
14 | TRBJ1-2 | TRBV7-9 | . | few | CASSSVGGDYGYTF | TGTGCCAGCAGCTCCGTCGGCGGGGATTATGGCTACACCTTC
14 | TRBJ1-1 | TRBV18 | TRBD1 | . | CASSPPTGHTEAFF | TGTGCCAGCTCACCACCGACAGGGCACACTGAAGCTTTCTTT
14 | TRBJ2-1 | TRBV5-1 | . | once | CASSYARGSNEQFF | TGCGCCAGCAGCTACGCTAGGGGAAGTAATGAGCAGTTCTTC
16 | TRBJ2-3 | TRBV5-1 | . | few | CASSLGRASSTDTQYF | TGCGCCAGCAGCCTGGGGCGGGCCTCTAGCACAGATACGCAGTATTTT
15 | TRBJ2-5 | TRBV4-3 | . | . | CASSQDHAGMKTQYF | TGCGCCAGCAGCCAAGATCATGCAGGGATGAAGACCCAGTACTTC
12 | TRBJ1-1 | TRBV29-1 | . | . | CSVIRGGTEAFF | TGCAGCGTAATTAGGGGGGGGACTGAAGCTTTCTTT
17 | TRBJ2-5 | TRBV9 | TRBD2 | . | CASSVEVSGGYQETQYF | TGTGCCAGCAGCGTAGAGGTTAGCGGGGGATACCAAGAGACCCAGTACTTC
13 | TRBJ1-2 | TRBV2 | . | . | CASSKDSLGGYTF | TGTGCCAGCAGTAAGGACAGCCTGGGGGGCTACACCTTC
16 | TRBJ2-1 | TRBV9 | . | once | CASSDLAATPVNEQFF | TGTGCCAGCAGCGACCTGGCGGCCACCCCGGTGAATGAGCAGTTCTTC
15 | TRBJ2-3 | TRBV7-2 | TRBD1 | . | CASSFGQGSPDTQYF | TGTGCCAGCAGCTTCGGACAGGGATCACCAGATACGCAGTATTTT
15 | TRBJ2-5 | TRBV9 | . | . | CASNPGGQTQETQYF | TGTGCCAGCAATCCCGGGGGGCAGACCCAAGAGACCCAGTACTTC
14 | TRBJ2-1 | TRBV6-1 | . | . | CASSLGGTYNEQFF | TGTGCCAGCAGTCTAGGGGGAACCTACAATGAGCAGTTCTTC
17 | TRBJ1-4 | TRBV7-2 | . | . | CASSLGVRGGTNEKLFF | TGTGCCAGCAGCTTAGGGGTCAGGGGAGGGACTAATGAAAAACTGTTTTTT
18 | TRBJ2-4 | TRBV2 | TRBD2 | . | CASSWTSGGARDKNIQYF | TGTGCCAGCAGTTGGACTAGCGGGGGGGCCAGGGACAAAAACATTCAGTACTTC
14 | TRBJ1-5 | TRBV5-6 | TRBD1 | . | CASSWGTGPQPQHF | TGTGCCAGCAGCTGGGGGACAGGGCCCCAGCCCCAGCATTTT
15 | TRBJ1-2 | TRBV6-6 | TRBD1 | . | CASSYTGQGMNGYTF | TGTGCCAGCAGTTACACGGGACAGGGAATGAATGGCTACACCTTC
15 | TRBJ1-4 | TRBV7-9 | TRBD1 | . | CASSPDRGEYEKLFF | TGTGCCAGCAGTCCAGACAGGGGCGAGTACGAAAAACTGTTTTTT
14 | TRBJ2-3 | TRBV9 | . | once | CASSEAGASDTQYF | TGTGCCAGCAGCGAGGCGGGGGCATCAGATACGCAGTATTTT
16 | TRBJ1-4 | TRBV11-2 | . | once | CASSLGLGASNEKLFF | TGTGCCAGCAGCTTAGGCCTTGGAGCTTCTAATGAAAAACTGTTTTTT
13 | TRBJ1-6 | TRBV6-5 | TRBD1 | . | CASRPDRDSPLHF | TGTGCCAGCAGACCCGACAGGGATTCACCCCTCCACTTT
14 | TRBJ1-6 | TRBV27 | TRBD1 | . | CASSTQGASSPLHF | TGTGCCAGCAGTACGCAGGGGGCAAGCTCACCCCTCCACTTT
16 | TRBJ2-3 | TRBV5-1 | TRBD2 | once | CASSLGAGDSTDTQYF | TGCGCCAGCAGCTTGGGAGCGGGGGACAGCACAGATACGCAGTATTTT
16 | TRBJ2-2 | TRBV5-1 | TRBD1 | . | CASSPWTGTNTGELFF | TGCGCCAGCAGCCCATGGACAGGAACGAACACCGGGGAGCTGTTTTTT
10 | TRBJ1-2 | TRBV30 | . | . | CAGGLRGYTF | TGTGCCGGGGGACTGCGTGGCTACACCTTC
15 | TRBJ2-3 | TRBV5-1 | . | . | CASSLVPESTDTQYF | TGCGCCAGCAGCTTGGTTCCAGAATCCACAGATACGCAGTATTTT
16 | TRBJ1-4 | TRBV19 | TRBD1 | . | CASSIPPRGRHEKLFF | TGTGCCAGTAGTATCCCGCCCAGGGGGCGACATGAAAAACTGTTTTTT
17 | TRBJ2-1 | TRBV10-1 | TRBD2 | . | CASSESGGLASYNEQFF | TGCGCCAGCAGTGAGTCGGGTGGACTAGCGTCCTACAATGAGCAGTTCTTC
14 | TRBJ1-1 | TRBV18 | . | once | CASSPPAIYTEAFF | TGTGCCAGCTCACCACCTGCGATATACACTGAAGCTTTCTTT
13 | TRBJ2-7 | TRBV5-5 | . | . | CASSPVGVSEQYF | TGTGCCAGCAGCCCGGTCGGGGTTTCGGAGCAGTACTTC
14 | TRBJ2-3 | TRBV5-1 | . | . | CASSSTPGTDTQYF | TGCGCCAGCAGTTCTACTCCGGGCACAGATACGCAGTATTTT
15 | TRBJ2-5 | TRBV30 | TRBD1 | . | CAWSGTGARGETQYF | TGTGCCTGGAGTGGGACAGGGGCGAGAGGAGAGACCCAGTACTTC
16 | TRBJ1-6 | TRBV2 | . | . | CASSDAGSGIGSPLHF | TGTGCCAGCAGCGACGCGGGGAGTGGTATCGGTTCACCCCTCCACTTT
14 | TRBJ2-7 | TRBV7-3 | . | . | CASSVRAGTDEQYF | TGTGCCAGCAGCGTCAGGGCCGGAACCGACGAGCAGTACTTC
15 | TRBJ2-3 | TRBV5-1 | . | . | CASSPRQLSTDTQYF | TGCGCCAGCAGCCCCCGACAGTTAAGCACAGATACGCAGTATTTT
12 | TRBJ2-1 | TRBV19 | . | . | CASSTVHNEQFF | TGTGCCAGTAGTACGGTCCACAATGAGCAGTTCTTC
15 | TRBJ1-5 | TRBV5-5 | . | . | CASSLTGQGNQPQHF | TGTGCCAGCAGCTTGACTGGTCAGGGCAATCAGCCCCAGCATTTT
16 | TRBJ2-7 | TRBV2 | . | . | CASSGQRGLASYEQYF | TGTGCCAGCAGTGGACAACGTGGACTCGCGTCCTACGAGCAGTACTTC
16 | TRBJ2-1 | TRBV5-1 | TRBD2 | . | CASSLASSGAYNEQFF | TGCGCCAGCAGCTTGGCTTCCAGCGGGGCGTACAATGAGCAGTTCTTC
13 | TRBJ1-2 | TRBV30 | TRBD1 | . | CAWGQGVNYGYTF | TGTGCCTGGGGACAGGGGGTGAACTATGGCTACACCTTC
16 | TRBJ2-3 | TRBV25-1 | TRBD2 | . | CASSGASGGSTDTQYF | TGTGCCAGCAGTGGAGCTAGCGGGGGCAGCACAGATACGCAGTATTTT
15 | TRBJ2-2 | TRBV27 | TRBD1 | . | CASSLGRGRTGELFF | TGTGCCAGCAGTTTAGGTAGGGGGCGGACCGGGGAGCTGTTTTTT
16 | TRBJ1-5 | TRBV18 | TRBD1 | . | CASSPVGDRGNQPQHF | TGTGCCAGCTCACCTGTGGGGGACAGGGGGAATCAGCCCCAGCATTTT
15 | TRBJ1-4 | TRBV19 | TRBD1 | . | CASSILGTGEEKLFF | TGTGCCAGTAGTATACTGGGGACAGGTGAAGAAAAACTGTTTTTT
13 | TRBJ1-6 | TRBV15 | . | . | CATSREANSPLHF | TGTGCCACCAGCAGAGAGGCCAATTCACCCCTCCACTTT
13 | TRBJ1-2 | TRBV6-1 | TRBD1 | . | CASSDGTGGFYTF | TGTGCCAGCAGTGACGGGACAGGGGGGTTCTACACCTTC
16 | TRBJ1-5 | TRBV19 | TRBD1 | . | CASSVMGQISNQPQHF | TGTGCCAGTAGCGTCATGGGACAGATTAGCAATCAGCCCCAGCATTTT
15 | TRBJ1-5 | TRBV2 | . | . | CASRRETISNQPQHF | TGTGCCAGCAGGAGGGAAACTATTAGCAATCAGCCCCAGCATTTT
15 | TRBJ2-7 | TRBV27 | TRBD1 | . | CASSRQNRGTYEQYF | TGTGCCAGCAGCCGCCAGAACAGGGGGACCTACGAGCAGTACTTC
18 | TRBJ2-3 | TRBV11-2 | TRBD2 | . | CASSLGGLAGAITDTQYF | TGTGCCAGCAGCTTAGGAGGGCTAGCGGGGGCGATTACAGATACGCAGTATTTT
15 | TRBJ2-7 | TRBV30 | . | . | CAWSPGRGLLYEQYF | TGTGCCTGGAGTCCTGGGAGAGGCCTACTCTACGAGCAGTACTTC